What follows describes a single T cell receptor (beta chain). This sample includes further DNA sequences coding for the same CDR3. The CDR3 contains 13 residues. Trimming shortened V by 5 bases and J by 7 bases, and 14 bases separated the two germline ends. How the authors handled the data: Amplified reference gene primers provided the basis for estimating nucleated cell counts. Sequenced by immunoSEQ multiplex PCR; TCRdb stores in-frame clones only, minus some. That table supplies the V and J calls and clone size; D and trimming were determined from the DNA. The sample holds 200,000 or so clones, 75% to 85% seen once. The data were obtained in a study of blood T cell repertoires in COVID-19.

This TCR came from a man in his forties or fifties who had recovered from COVID-19. The sequencing input was peripheral blood. V gene TRBV12-3 or TRBV12-4 combines with J gene TRBJ1-2, with a weak D call TRBD1 (6 bases). For the CDR3, the DNA is TGTGCCAGCAGTCTTCAGGGGATTAGTGGCTACACCTTC. This codes for CASSLQGISGYTF.